What follows is one T cell receptor beta chain and its context. Its specificity is unknown. V dropped 4 bases and J dropped 4; count of bases not matched to a gene: 7. CDR1 SGHRS and CDR2 YFSETQ come from the germline V gene. The CDR3 is made up of 15 amino acids. The data belong to a study of cytomegalovirus exposure and HLA in healthy donors. Study findings and constraints: Reported performance of the classifier showed diagnosis of cytomegalovirus status with high specificity and sensitivity. Rarity characterized most TCR sequences, yet some public TCRs appeared in many donors.

TCRdb's copy holds only in-frame clones and misses some; the assay was immunoSEQ multiplex PCR. Among about 260,000 clones listed, 90% were seen once. The chain uses TRBV5-1 and TRBJ2-5; the match to TRBD1 covers 10 bases. Material: PBMCs. The sequence derives from a woman in her thirties in good health and CMV-seronegative. This CDR3 reads CASSRDRGSRETQYF. Here the CDR3 DNA reads TGCGCCAGCAGCCGGGACAGGGGCTCGAGAGAGACCCAGTACTTC.